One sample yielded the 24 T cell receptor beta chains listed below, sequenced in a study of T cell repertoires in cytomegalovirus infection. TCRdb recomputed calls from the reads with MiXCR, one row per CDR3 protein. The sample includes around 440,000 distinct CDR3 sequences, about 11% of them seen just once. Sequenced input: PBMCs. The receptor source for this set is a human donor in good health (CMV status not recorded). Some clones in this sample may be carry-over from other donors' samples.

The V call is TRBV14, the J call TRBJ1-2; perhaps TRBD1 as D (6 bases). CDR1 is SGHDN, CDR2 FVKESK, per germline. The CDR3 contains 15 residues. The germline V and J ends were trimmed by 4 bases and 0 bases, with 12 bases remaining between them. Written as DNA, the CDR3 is TGTGCCAGCAGCCTCCGACAGGTTCCTAACTATGGCTACACCTTC. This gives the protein CASSLRQVPNYGYTF. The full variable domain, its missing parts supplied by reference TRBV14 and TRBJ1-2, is EAGVTQFPSHSVIEKGQTVTLRCDPISGHDNLYWYRRVMGKEIKFLLHFVKESKQDESGMPNNRFLAERTGGTYSTLKVQPAELEDSGVYFCASSLRQVPNYGYTFGSGTRLTVV.

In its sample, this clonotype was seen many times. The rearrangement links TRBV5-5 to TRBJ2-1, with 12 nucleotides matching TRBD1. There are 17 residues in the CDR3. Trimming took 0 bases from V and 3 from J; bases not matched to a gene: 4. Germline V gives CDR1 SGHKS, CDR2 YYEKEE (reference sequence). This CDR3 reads CASSLAWDRGLYNEQFF. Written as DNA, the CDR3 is TGTGCCAGCAGCTTGGCCTGGGACAGGGGGCTCTACAATGAGCAGTTCTTC.

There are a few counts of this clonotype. DNA of the CDR3: TGTGCCTGGAGTGTACTACCAGGATACTATGGCTACACCTTC. Translating it yields CAWSVLPGYYGYTF. The chain employs TRBV30 and TRBJ1-2; D is undetermined. The CDR3 is 14 amino acids. Trimming took 0 bases from V and 3 from J, leaving 11 bases between them. Germline CDR1 is GTSNPN and CDR2 is SVGIG (reference sequence).

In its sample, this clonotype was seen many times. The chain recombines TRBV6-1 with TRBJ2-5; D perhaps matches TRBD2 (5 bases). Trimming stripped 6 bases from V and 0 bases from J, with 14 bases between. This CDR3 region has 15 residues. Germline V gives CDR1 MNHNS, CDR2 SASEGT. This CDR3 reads CASSRLLGNQETQYF. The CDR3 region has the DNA TGTGCCAGCAGCAGACTACTAGGGAACCAAGAGACCCAGTACTTC.

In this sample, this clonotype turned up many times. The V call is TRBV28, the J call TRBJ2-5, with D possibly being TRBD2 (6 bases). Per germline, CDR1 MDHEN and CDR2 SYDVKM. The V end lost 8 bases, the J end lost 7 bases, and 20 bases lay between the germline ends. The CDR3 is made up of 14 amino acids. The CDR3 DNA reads TGTGCCAGCGGCCCGCGGGACTTCTCTGCGACCCAGTACTTC. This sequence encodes CASGPRDFSATQYF.

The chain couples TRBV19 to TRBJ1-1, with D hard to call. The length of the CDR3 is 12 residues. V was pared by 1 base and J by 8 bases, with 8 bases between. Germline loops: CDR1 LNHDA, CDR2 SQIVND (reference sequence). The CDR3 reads CASSIAGREAFF. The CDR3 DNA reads TGTGCCAGTAGTATAGCCGGGAGAGAAGCTTTCTTT.

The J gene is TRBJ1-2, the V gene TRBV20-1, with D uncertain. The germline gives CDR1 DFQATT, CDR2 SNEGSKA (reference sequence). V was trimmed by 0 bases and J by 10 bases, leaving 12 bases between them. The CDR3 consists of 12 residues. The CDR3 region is CSARDSGPTYTF. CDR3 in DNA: TGCAGTGCTAGAGATTCAGGCCCAACCTACACCTTC.

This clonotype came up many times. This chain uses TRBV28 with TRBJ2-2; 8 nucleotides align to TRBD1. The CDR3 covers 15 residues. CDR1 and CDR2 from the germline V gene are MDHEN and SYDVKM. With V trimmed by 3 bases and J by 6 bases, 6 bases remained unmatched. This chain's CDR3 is CASSFTGGVAGELFF. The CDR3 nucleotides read TGTGCCAGCAGTTTCACAGGGGGTGTTGCCGGGGAGCTGTTTTTT.

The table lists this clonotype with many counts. The CDR3 nucleotides read TGTGCCAGCAGCCCGGCGGGACTAGCCTCCTACGAGCAGTACTTC. Amino acid sequence: CASSPAGLASYEQYF. The J gene is TRBJ2-7, the V gene TRBV7-9, with TRBD2 identical over 9 bases. The ends lost 5 bases at V and 0 bases at J; junction bases unmatched: 5. Germline values: CDR1 SEHNR, CDR2 FQNEAQ (reference sequence). The CDR3 length is 15 residues.

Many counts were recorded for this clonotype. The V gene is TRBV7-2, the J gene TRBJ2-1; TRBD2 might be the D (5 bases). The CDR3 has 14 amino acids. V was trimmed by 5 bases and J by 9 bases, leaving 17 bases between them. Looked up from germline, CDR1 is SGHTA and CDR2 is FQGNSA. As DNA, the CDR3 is TGTGCCAGCAGCCACCCTCCACTAGTTGGTGAGCAGTTCTTC. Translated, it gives CASSHPPLVGEQFF.

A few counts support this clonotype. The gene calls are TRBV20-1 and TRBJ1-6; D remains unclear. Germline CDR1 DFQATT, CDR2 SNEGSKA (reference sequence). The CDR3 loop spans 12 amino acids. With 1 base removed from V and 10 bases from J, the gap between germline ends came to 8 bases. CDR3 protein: CSARVSGSPLHF. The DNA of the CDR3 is TGCAGTGCTAGAGTTTCGGGATCACCCCTCCACTTT.

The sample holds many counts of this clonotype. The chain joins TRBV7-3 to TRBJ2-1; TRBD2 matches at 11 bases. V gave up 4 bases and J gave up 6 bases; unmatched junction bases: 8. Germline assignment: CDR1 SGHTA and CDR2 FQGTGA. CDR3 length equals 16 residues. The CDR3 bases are TGTGCCAGCAGCTCCCTAGCGGGAGGCTGGGGCAATGAGCAGTTCTTC. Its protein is CASSSLAGGWGNEQFF.

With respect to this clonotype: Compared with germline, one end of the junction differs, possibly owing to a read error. CDR3 in amino acids: CSARSGTSNQPQHF. CDR3 sequence (DNA): TGCAGCGCTAGGTCCGGCACTAGCAATCAGCCCCAGCATTTT. This sequence joins TRBV20-1 and TRBJ1-5; D is unclear. The CDR3 is 14 residues long. Germline-derived CDR1 and CDR2 are DFQATT and SNEGSKA (reference sequence).

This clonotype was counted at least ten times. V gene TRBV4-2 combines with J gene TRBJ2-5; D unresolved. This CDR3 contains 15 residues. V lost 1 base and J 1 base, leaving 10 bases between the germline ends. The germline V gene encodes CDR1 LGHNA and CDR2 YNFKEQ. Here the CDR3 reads CASSQAPQTQETQYF. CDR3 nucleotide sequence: TGTGCCAGCAGCCAAGCCCCCCAGACCCAAGAGACCCAGTACTTC.

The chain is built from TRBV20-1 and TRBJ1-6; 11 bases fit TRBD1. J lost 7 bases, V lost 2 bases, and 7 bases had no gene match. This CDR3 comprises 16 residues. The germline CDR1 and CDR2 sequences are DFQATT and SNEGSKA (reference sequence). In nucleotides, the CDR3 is TGCAGTGCTAGATCGGACAGGGGGCACCTAAATTCACCCCTCCACTTT. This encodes CSARSDRGHLNSPLHF.

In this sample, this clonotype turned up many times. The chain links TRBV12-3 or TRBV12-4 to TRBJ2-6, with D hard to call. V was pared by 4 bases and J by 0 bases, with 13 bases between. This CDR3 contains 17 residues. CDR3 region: CASSSRTASSGANVLTF. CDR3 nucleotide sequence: TGTGCCAGCAGTTCCCGGACCGCGAGCTCTGGGGCCAACGTCCTGACTTTC.

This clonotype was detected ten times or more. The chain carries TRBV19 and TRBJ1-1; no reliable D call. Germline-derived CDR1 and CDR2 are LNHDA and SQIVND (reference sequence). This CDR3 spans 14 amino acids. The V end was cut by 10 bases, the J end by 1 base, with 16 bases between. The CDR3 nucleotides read TGTGCCACACGGATAGGAATTGGGAACACTGAAGCTTTCTTT. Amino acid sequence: CATRIGIGNTEAFF. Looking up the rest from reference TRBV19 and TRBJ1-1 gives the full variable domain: DGGITQSPKYLFRKEGQNVTLSCEQNLNHDAMYWYRQDPGQGLRLIYYSQIVNDFQKGDIAEGYSVSREKKESFPLTVTSAQKNPTAFYLCATRIGIGNTEAFFGQGTRLTVV.

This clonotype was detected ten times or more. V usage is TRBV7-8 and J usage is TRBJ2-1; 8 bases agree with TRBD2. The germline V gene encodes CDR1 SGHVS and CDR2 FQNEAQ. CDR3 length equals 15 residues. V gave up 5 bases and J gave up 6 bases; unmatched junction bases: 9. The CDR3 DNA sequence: TGTGCCAGCAGCACGCCGCTAGCGGGTACCAATGAGCAGTTCTTC. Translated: CASSTPLAGTNEQFF.

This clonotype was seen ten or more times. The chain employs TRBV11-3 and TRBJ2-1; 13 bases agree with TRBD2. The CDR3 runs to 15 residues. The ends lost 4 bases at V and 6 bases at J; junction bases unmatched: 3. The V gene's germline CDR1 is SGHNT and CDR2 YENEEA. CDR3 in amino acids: CASSYTSGRGNEQFF. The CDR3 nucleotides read TGTGCCAGCAGCTATACTAGCGGGAGGGGCAATGAGCAGTTCTTC. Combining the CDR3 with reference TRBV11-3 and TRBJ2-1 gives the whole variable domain EAGVVQSPRYKIIEKKQPVAFWCNPISGHNTLYWYLQNLGQGPELLIRYENEEAVDDSQLPKDRFSAERLKGVDSTLKIQPAELGDSAVYLCASSYTSGRGNEQFFGPGTRLTVL.

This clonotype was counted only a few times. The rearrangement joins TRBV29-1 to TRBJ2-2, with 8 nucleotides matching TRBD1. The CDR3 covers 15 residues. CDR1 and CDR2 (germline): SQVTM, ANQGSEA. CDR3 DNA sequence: TGCGCTGTCGTCCCGGGACAGGCTAACACCGGGGAGCTGTTTTTT. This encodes CAVVPGQANTGELFF.

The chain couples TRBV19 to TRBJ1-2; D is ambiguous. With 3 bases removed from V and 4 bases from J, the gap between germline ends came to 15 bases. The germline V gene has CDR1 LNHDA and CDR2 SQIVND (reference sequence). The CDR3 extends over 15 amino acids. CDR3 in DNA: TGTGCCAGTAGTATCGGAGGGAGCCTGCGCTATGGCTACACCTTC. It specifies CASSIGGSLRYGYTF.

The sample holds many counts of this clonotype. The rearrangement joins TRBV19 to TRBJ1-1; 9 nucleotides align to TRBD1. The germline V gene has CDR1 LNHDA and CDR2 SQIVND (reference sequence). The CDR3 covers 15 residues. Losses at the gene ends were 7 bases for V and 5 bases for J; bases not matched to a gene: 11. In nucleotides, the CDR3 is TGTGCCAGTACCACGGGGGACAGGGTCGGGACTGAAGCTTTCTTT. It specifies CASTTGDRVGTEAFF. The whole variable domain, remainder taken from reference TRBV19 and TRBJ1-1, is DGGITQSPKYLFRKEGQNVTLSCEQNLNHDAMYWYRQDPGQGLRLIYYSQIVNDFQKGDIAEGYSVSREKKESFPLTVTSAQKNPTAFYLCASTTGDRVGTEAFFGQGTRLTVV.

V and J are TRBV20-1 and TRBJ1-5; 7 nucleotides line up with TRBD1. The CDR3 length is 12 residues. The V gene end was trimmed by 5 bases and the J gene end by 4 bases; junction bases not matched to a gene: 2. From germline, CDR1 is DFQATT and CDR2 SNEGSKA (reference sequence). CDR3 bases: TGCAGTGCTCTCAGGGGGAATCAGCCCCAGCATTTT. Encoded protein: CSALRGNQPQHF.

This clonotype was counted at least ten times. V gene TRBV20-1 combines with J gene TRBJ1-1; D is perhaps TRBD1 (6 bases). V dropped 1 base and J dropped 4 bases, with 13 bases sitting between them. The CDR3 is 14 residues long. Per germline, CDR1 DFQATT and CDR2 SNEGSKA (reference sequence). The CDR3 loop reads CSARVGQGSTEAFF. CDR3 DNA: TGCAGTGCTAGAGTGGGCCAGGGGAGCACTGAAGCTTTCTTT.